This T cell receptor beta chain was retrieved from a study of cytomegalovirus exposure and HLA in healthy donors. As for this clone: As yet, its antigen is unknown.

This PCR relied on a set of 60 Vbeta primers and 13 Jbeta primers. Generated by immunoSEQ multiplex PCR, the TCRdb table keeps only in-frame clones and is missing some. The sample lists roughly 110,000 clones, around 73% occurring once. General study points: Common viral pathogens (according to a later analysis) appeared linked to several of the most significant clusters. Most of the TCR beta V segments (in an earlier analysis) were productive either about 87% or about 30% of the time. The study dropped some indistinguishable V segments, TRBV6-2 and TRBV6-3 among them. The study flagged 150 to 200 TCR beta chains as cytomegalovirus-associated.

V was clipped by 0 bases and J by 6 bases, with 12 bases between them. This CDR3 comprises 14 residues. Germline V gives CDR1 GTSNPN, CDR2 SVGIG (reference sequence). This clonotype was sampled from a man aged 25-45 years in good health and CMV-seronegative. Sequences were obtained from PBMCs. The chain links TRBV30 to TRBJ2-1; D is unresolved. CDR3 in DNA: TGTGCCTGGAGTGTAGGTGGAGCAAGCAATGAGCAGTTCTTC. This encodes CAWSVGGASNEQFF.